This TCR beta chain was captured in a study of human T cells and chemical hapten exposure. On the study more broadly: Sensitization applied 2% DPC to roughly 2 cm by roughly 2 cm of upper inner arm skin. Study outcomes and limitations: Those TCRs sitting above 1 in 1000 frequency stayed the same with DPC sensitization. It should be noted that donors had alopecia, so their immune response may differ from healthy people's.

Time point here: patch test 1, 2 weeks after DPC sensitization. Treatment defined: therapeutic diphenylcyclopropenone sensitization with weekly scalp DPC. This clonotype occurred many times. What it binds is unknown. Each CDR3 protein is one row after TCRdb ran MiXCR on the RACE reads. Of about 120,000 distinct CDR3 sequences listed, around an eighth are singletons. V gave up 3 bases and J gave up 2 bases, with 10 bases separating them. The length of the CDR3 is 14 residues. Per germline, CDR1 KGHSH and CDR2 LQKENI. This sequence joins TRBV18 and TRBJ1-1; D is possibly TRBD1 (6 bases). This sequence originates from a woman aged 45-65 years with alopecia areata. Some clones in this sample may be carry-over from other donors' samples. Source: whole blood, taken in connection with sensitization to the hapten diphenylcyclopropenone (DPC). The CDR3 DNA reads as TGTGCCAGCTCACCGGGGGGGGGCAACACTGAAGCTTTCTTT. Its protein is CASSPGGGNTEAFF.